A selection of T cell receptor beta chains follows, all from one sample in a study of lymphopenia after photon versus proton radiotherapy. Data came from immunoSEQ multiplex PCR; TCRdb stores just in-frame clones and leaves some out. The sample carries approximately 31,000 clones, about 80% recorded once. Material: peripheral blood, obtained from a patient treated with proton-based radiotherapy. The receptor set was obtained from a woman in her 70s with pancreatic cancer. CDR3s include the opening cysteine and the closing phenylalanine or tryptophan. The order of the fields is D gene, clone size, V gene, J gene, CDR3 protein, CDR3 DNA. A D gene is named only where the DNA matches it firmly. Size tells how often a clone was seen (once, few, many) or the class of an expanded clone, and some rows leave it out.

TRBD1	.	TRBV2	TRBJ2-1	CASSGTGAIEQFF	TGTGCCAGCAGCGGGACAGGGGCTATTGAGCAGTTCTTC
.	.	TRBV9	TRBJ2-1	CASSPTDRFRGGEQFF	TGTGCCAGCAGCCCTACAGACAGGTTCCGAGGAGGTGAGCAGTTCTTC
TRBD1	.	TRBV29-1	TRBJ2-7	CSVIRDSPYEQYF	TGCAGCGTTATCCGGGACAGCCCCTACGAGCAGTACTTC
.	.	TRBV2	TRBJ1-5	CASKRTVSNQPQHF	TGTGCCAGCAAAAGGACAGTTAGCAATCAGCCCCAGCATTTT
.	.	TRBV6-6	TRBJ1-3	CASSAQGTSGNTIYF	TGTGCCAGCAGTGCCCAGGGCACTTCTGGAAACACCATATATTTT
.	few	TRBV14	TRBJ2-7	CASSQAPHEQYF	TGTGCCAGCAGCCAAGCACCCCACGAGCAGTACTTC
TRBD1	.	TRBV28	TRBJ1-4	CASSSAGTVREKLFF	TGTGCCAGCAGTTCCGCCGGGACAGTTCGTGAAAAACTGTTTTTT
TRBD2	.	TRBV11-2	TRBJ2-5	CASSFTSGIKIGYQETQYF	TGTGCCAGCAGCTTTACTAGCGGGATAAAGATCGGGTACCAAGAGACCCAGTACTTC
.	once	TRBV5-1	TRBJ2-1	CASSLLLAGTSNEQFF	TGCGCCAGCAGCTTGCTCTTGGCGGGGACAAGCAATGAGCAGTTCTTC
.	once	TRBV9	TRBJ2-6	CASSVALGAGANVLTF	TGTGCCAGCAGCGTAGCTTTGGGGGCTGGGGCCAACGTCCTGACTTTC
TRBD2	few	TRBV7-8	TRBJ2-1	CASSLLSGSGSYNEQFF	TGTGCCAGCAGCTTACTTAGCGGGAGTGGGTCCTACAATGAGCAGTTCTTC
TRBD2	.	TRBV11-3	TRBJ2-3	CASSLLRPSGLAGAIDTQYF	TGTGCCAGCAGCTTACTTAGACCATCGGGACTAGCGGGAGCGATAGATACGCAGTATTTT
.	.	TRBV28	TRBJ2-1	CASSSQVPYEQFF	TGTGCCAGCAGTTCTCAGGTGCCTTATGAGCAGTTCTTC
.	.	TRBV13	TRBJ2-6	CASSPHTPGSGANVLTF	TGTGCCAGCAGCCCACACACTCCGGGCTCTGGGGCCAACGTCCTGACTTTC
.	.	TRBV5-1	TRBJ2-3	CASSSAGANTDTQYF	TGCGCCAGCAGCTCGGCGGGCGCGAACACAGATACGCAGTATTTT
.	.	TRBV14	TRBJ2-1	CASSQEGRGKGSEQFF	TGTGCCAGCAGCCAAGAGGGGAGGGGGAAAGGGTCGGAGCAGTTCTTC
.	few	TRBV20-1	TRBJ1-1	CSAREGREAFF	TGCAGTGCTAGAGAGGGTAGGGAAGCTTTCTTT
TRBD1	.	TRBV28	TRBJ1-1	CASRTGPRQGGTEAFF	TGTGCCAGCAGGACGGGCCCTCGACAGGGTGGGACTGAAGCTTTCTTT
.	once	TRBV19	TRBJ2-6	CASCFSGANVLTF	TGTGCCAGTTGCTTCTCTGGGGCCAACGTCCTGACTTTC
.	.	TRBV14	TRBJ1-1	CASSYRFDNTEAFF	TGTGCCAGCAGTTACAGATTCGATAACACTGAAGCTTTCTTT
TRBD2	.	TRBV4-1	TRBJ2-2	CASSQQFGLAGNTGELFF	TGCGCCAGCAGCCAACAATTCGGACTAGCGGGGAACACCGGGGAGCTGTTTTTT
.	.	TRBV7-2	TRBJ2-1	CASSSFGGLVNEQFF	TGTGCCAGCAGTTCCTTCGGGGGACTGGTAAATGAGCAGTTCTTC
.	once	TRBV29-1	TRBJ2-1	CSVVWGNNEQFF	TGCAGCGTTGTCTGGGGAAACAATGAGCAGTTCTTC
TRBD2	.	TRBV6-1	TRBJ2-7	CASRGLAGGYEQYF	TGTGCCAGCAGGGGACTAGCGGGAGGGTACGAGCAGTACTTC
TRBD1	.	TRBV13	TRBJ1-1	CASSERPGQGAPTAFF	TGTGCCAGCAGCGAGAGACCGGGACAGGGGGCCCCTACCGCTTTCTTT
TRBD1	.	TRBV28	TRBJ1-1	CAAEDRVNTEAFF	TGTGCCGCCGAGGACAGGGTGAACACTGAAGCTTTCTTT